A selection of T cell receptor beta chains follows, all from one sample in a study of cytomegalovirus exposure and HLA in healthy donors. Some clones are missing from TCRdb's copy, which holds only in-frame ones; the method was immunoSEQ multiplex PCR. The sample comprises around 170,000 clones, about four fifths of which are singletons, and 1% rests with the top ten. The sequencing sample was made of PBMCs. These receptors were obtained from a woman in her 50s in good health and CMV-seropositive. The CDR3 runs from the conserved cysteine through the conserved F or W. A D gene is named only where the DNA matches it firmly. Some rows mark clone size as missing; the rest say once, few, many or name a class of expanded clone.

J	size	D	V	DNA	CDR3
TRBJ1-6	once	.	TRBV28	TGTGCCAGCAGCCCTCCGGGGGGGGTACCCTATAATTCACCCCTCCACTTT	CASSPPGGVPYNSPLHF
TRBJ2-7	.	TRBD1	TRBV5-1	TGCGCCAGCAGCTGGGACAGTCGGAGTTACGAGCAGTACTTC	CASSWDSRSYEQYF
TRBJ2-5	once	.	TRBV4-2	TGTGCCAGCAGCCATCACCATGGGCGACGGCCGGGGGAGACCCAGTACTTC	CASSHHHGRRPGETQYF
TRBJ1-2	.	.	TRBV9	TGTGCCAGCAGCGTAGTGGGCAACTTCTACACCTTC	CASSVVGNFYTF
TRBJ2-3	.	TRBD2	TRBV30	TGTGCCTGGACCCCGGCGGGGGAGGGAGATACGCAGTATTTT	CAWTPAGEGDTQYF
TRBJ1-1	.	TRBD1	TRBV29-1	TGCAGCGTTCGCGGGACAGGGGTCACTGAAGCTTTCTTT	CSVRGTGVTEAFF
TRBJ2-2	.	TRBD2	TRBV9	TGTGCCAGCAGCGTAGGACTAGCGGGGAACACCGGGGAGCTGTTTTTT	CASSVGLAGNTGELFF
TRBJ1-2	once	.	TRBV18	TGTGCCAGCTCACCATCAGGGGTCGGACTGACGCTGAACTATGGCTACACCTTC	CASSPSGVGLTLNYGYTF
TRBJ2-7	once	.	TRBV7-2	TGTGCCAGCAGCTTAGCCCGGGGCGAGCAGTACTTC	CASSLARGEQYF
TRBJ2-1	.	.	TRBV10-3	TGTGCCATCAGTGAGTCTGGCAGCGGTGAGCAGTTCTTC	CAISESGSGEQFF
TRBJ1-1	.	.	TRBV28	TGTGCCAGCAGTCTCGGGCCCGGGAGGGGCACTGAAGCTTTCTTT	CASSLGPGRGTEAFF
TRBJ2-7	.	.	TRBV10-1	TGCGCCAGCAGTGCGCCAGTTGTTTCCTACGAGCAGTACTTC	CASSAPVVSYEQYF
TRBJ2-2	.	TRBD2	TRBV7-9	TGTGCCAGCAGCTTTACTAGCGGGGGATACACCGGGGAGCTGTTTTTT	CASSFTSGGYTGELFF
TRBJ2-1	.	TRBD2	TRBV7-9	TGTTCCAGCAGCTTCGGGACTAGCGCAGGGATGTACAATGAGCAGTTCTTC	CSSSFGTSAGMYNEQFF
TRBJ2-7	.	.	TRBV18	TGTGCCAGCTCACTTTACCGGGACTCGAGTAGAAGCGAGCAGTACTTC	CASSLYRDSSRSEQYF
TRBJ1-5	.	.	TRBV19	TGTGCCAGTAGTTTCCCCGGCAATCAGCCCCAGCATTTT	CASSFPGNQPQHF
TRBJ2-7	.	.	TRBV7-2	TGTGCCAGCAGCTTGAGCAAAACCTACGAGCAGTACTTC	CASSLSKTYEQYF
TRBJ2-3	.	.	TRBV6-4	TGTGCCAGCAGTGACGAGGCAGATACGCAGTATTTT	CASSDEADTQYF
TRBJ2-7	.	TRBD2	TRBV7-6	TGTGCCAGCAGCTCACCTAGCGGGAGGTTTTACGAGCAGTACTTC	CASSSPSGRFYEQYF
TRBJ2-7	.	TRBD1	TRBV7-6	TGTGCCAGCAGCTACGACAGGGGGGCCGAGCAGTACTTC	CASSYDRGAEQYF
TRBJ2-1	.	.	TRBV7-2	TGTGCCAGCAGCTTAGATGCGGGGCCGGATGAGCAGTTCTTC	CASSLDAGPDEQFF
TRBJ2-7	once	.	TRBV7-2	TGTGCCAGCAGCTTTGGACTAGGGGGCTACGAGCAGTACTTC	CASSFGLGGYEQYF